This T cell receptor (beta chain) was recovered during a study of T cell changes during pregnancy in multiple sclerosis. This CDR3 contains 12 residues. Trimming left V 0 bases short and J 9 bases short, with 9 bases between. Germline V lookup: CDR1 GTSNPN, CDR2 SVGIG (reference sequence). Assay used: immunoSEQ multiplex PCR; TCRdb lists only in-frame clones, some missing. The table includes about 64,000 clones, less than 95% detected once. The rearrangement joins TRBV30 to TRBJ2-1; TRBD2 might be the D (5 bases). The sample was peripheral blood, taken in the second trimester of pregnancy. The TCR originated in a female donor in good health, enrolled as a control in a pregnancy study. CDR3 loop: CAWSVGVTEQFF. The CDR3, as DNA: TGTGCCTGGAGTGTCGGGGTAACTGAGCAGTTCTTC.